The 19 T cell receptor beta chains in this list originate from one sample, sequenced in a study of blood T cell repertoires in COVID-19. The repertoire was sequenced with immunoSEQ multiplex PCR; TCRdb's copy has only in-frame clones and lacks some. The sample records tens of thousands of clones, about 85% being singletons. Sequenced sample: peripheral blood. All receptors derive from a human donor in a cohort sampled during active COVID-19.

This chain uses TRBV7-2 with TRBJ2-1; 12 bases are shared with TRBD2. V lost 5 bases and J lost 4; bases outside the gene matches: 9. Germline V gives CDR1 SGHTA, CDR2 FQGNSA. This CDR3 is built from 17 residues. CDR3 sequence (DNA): TGTGCCAGCAGCCTTCGACTAGCGGGAGTCGGATACAATGAGCAGTTCTTC. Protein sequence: CASSLRLAGVGYNEQFF.

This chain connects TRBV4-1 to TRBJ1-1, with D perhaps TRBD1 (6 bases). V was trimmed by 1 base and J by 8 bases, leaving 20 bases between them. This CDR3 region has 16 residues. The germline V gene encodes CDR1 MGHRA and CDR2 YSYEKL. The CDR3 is CASSQVGGGGVLEAFF. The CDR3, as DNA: TGCGCCAGCAGCCAAGTGGGAGGGGGGGGAGTTTTGGAAGCTTTCTTT.

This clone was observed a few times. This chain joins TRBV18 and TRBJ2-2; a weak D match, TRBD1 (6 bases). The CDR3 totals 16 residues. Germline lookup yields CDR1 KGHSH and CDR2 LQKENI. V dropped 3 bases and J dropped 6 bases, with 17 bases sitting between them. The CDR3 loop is CASSPPTGYGAGELFF. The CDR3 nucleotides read TGTGCCAGCTCACCCCCAACAGGGTATGGGGCCGGGGAGCTGTTTTTT.

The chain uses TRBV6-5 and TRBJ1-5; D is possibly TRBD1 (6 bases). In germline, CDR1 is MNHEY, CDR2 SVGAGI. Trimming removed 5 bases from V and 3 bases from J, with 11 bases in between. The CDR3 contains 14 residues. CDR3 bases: TGTGCCAGCAGTACTACAGGGAACAATCAGCCCCAGCATTTT. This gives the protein CASSTTGNNQPQHF.

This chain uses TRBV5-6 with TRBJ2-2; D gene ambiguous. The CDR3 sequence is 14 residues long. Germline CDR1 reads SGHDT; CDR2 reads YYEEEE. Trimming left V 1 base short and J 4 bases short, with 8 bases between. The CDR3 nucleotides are TGTGCCAGCAGCTTGAATATTCTCACCGGGGAGCTGTTTTTT. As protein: CASSLNILTGELFF.

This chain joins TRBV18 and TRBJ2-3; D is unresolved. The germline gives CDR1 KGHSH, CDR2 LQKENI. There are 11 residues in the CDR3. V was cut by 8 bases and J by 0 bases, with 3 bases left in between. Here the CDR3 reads CASRSTDTQYF. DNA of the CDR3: TGTGCCAGCCGGAGCACAGATACGCAGTATTTT.

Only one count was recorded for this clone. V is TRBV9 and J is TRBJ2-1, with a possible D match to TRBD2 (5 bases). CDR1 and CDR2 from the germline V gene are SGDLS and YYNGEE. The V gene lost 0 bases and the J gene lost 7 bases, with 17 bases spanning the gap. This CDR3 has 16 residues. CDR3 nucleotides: TGTGCCAGCAGCGTAGAAATAGCGCCCTCGGGGAATGAGCAGTTCTTC. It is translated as CASSVEIAPSGNEQFF. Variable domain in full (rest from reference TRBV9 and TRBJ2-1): DSGVTQTPKHLITATGQRVTLRCSPRSGDLSVYWYQQSLDQGLQFLIQYYNGEERAKGNILERFSAQQFPDLHSELNLSSLELGDSALYFCASSVEIAPSGNEQFFGPGTRLTVL.

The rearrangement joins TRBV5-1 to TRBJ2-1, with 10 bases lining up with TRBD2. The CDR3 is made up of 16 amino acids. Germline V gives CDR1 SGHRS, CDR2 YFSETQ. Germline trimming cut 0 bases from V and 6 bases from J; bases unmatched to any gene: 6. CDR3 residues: CASSLVSSGGANEQFF. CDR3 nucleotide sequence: TGCGCCAGCAGCTTGGTATCCAGCGGGGGGGCCAATGAGCAGTTCTTC. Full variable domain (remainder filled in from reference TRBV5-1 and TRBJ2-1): KAGVTQTPRYLIKTRGQQVTLSCSPISGHRSVSWYQQTPGQGLQFLFEYFSETQRNKGNFPGRFSGRQFSNSRSEMNVSTLELGDSALYLCASSLVSSGGANEQFFGPGTRLTVL.

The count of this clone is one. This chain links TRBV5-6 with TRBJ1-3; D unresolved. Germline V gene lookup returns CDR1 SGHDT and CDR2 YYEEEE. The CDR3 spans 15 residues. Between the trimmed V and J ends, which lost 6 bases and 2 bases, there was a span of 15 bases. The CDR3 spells CASTLSVYPGNTIYF. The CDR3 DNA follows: TGTGCCAGCACCTTAAGCGTGTACCCTGGAAACACCATATATTTT.

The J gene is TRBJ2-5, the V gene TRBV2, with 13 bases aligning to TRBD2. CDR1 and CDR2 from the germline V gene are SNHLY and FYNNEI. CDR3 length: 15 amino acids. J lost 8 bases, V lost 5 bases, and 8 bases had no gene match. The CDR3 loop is CASSTLAGGPSTQYF. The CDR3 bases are TGTGCCAGCAGTACACTAGCGGGGGGGCCTAGCACCCAGTACTTC.

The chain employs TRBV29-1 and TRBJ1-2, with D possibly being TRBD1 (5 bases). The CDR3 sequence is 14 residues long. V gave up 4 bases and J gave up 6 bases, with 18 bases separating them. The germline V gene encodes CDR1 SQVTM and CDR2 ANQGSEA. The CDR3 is CSVARAGLQDGYTF. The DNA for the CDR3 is TGCAGCGTTGCTCGGGCCGGCTTACAGGATGGCTACACCTTC.

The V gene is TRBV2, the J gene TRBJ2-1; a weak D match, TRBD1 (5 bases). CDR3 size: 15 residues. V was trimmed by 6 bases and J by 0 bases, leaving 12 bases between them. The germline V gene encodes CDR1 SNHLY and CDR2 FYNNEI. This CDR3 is CASRWGGSSYNEQFF. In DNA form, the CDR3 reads TGTGCCAGCAGGTGGGGCGGAAGCTCCTACAATGAGCAGTTCTTC.

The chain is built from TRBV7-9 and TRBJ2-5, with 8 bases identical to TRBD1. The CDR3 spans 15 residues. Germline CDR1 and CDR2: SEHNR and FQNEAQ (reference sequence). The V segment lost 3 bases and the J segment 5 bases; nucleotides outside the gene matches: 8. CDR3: CASSFPGTGGETQYF. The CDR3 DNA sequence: TGTGCCAGCAGCTTCCCCGGGACAGGCGGGGAGACCCAGTACTTC.

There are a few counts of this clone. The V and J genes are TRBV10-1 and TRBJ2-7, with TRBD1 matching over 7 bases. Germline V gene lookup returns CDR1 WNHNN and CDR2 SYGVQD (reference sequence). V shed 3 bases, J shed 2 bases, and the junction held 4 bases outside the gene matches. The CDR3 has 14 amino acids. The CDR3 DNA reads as TGCGCCAGCAGTGATAATGACAGGGCCTACGAGCAGTACTTC. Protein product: CASSDNDRAYEQYF.

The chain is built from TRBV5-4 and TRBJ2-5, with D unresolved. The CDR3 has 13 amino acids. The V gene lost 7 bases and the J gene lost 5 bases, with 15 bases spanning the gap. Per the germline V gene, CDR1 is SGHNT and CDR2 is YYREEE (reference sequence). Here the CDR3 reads CASGSEVSETQYF. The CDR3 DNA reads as TGTGCCAGCGGATCTGAGGTTTCGGAGACCCAGTACTTC.

CDR3 in DNA: TGTGCCACCACGCCCCAGGGTTTAGAGGAAAAACTGTTTTTT. This sequence encodes CATTPQGLEEKLFF. The chain employs TRBV10-3 and TRBJ1-4, with D perhaps TRBD1 (5 bases). V lost 10 bases and J 8 bases, leaving 20 bases between the germline ends. The germline gives CDR1 ENHRY, CDR2 SYGVKD. This CDR3 is 14 amino acids long.

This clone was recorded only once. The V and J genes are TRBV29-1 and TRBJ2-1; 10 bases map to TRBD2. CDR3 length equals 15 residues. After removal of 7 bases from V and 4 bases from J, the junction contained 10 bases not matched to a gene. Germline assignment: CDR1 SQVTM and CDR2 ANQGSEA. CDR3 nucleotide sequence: TGCAGCGCCGAGACCCCTAGCGGGAGTTACAATGAGCAGTTCTTC. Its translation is CSAETPSGSYNEQFF.

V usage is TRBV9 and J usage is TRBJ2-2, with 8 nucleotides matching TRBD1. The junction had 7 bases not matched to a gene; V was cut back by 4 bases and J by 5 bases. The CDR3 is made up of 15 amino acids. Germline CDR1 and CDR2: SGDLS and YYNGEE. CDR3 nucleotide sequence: TGTGCCAGCAGCCCCGGACAGGGAACGACCGGGGAGCTGTTTTTT. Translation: CASSPGQGTTGELFF.

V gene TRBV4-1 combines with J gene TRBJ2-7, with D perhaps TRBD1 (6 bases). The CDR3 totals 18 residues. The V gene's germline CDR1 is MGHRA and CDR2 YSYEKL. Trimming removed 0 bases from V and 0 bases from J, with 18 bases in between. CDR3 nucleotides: TGCGCCAGCAGCCAAGATCCAGTGGGATCGGACAGCTCCTACGAGCAGTACTTC. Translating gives CASSQDPVGSDSSYEQYF.